This TCR beta chain stems from a study of T cell repertoires in cytomegalovirus infection. Whole-study context: The public TCR beta signatures pointed to both CMV infection and matching HLA type. Study-wide results and limits: Clonotype analysis showed dominance of the ex vivo response by HLA-C-restricted CMV-specific TCR beta clonotypes.

Notes on this clonotype: The antigen is undetermined.

TCRdb re-derived calls from the reads in MiXCR, one entry per CDR3 protein. The data contain fewer than 1,000,000 distinct CDR3 sequences, more than 25% of them seen just once; the ten biggest clones take up over 12%. The ends lost 4 bases at V and 0 bases at J; junction bases unmatched: 9. The CDR3 is made up of 16 amino acids. Germline V gives CDR1 SGDLS, CDR2 YYNGEE. The sequence derives from a human donor in good health (CMV status not recorded). Some clones in this sample may be carry-over from other donors' samples. J is TRBJ1-2 and V is TRBV9; TRBD1 agrees at 7 bases. Material: cultured CD8+ T cells from PBMCs, obtained from culture after CMV antigen stimulation. In nucleotides, the CDR3 is TGTGCCAGCAGCCCGCTTGGGGACAGCCCTAACTATGGCTACACCTTC. It codes for CASSPLGDSPNYGYTF.